The 24 T cell receptor beta chains given below trace back to one sample, sequenced in a study of cytomegalovirus exposure and HLA in healthy donors. 60 Vbeta and 13 Jbeta primers were used in PCR. Only in-frame clones appear in the TCRdb table, and some are missing; sequencing was by immunoSEQ multiplex PCR. The table has 200,000 or so clones, roughly 80% seen once. The specimen sequenced was PBMCs. These receptors all stem from a man between 45 and 60 years old in good health and CMV-seronegative.

The genes are TRBV18 and TRBJ2-3; 10 nucleotides agree with TRBD2. Germline CDR1 is KGHSH and CDR2 is LQKENI. V gave up 3 bases and J gave up 3 bases; unmatched junction bases: 6. The CDR3 has 16 amino acids. The CDR3 sequence: CASSPSGGAGTDTQYF. The CDR3 DNA follows: TGTGCCAGCTCACCCAGCGGGGGGGCCGGGACAGATACGCAGTATTTT.

This clone was observed a few times. One end of the junction does not line up with germline, which may come from a read error. The chain is built from TRBV7-7 and TRBJ2-1, with D possibly TRBD1 on 5 matching bases. In germline, CDR1 is SSHAT, CDR2 FNYEAQ (reference sequence). The CDR3 covers 13 residues. The CDR3 is CASSLHRNNEQFF. The CDR3 region has the DNA TGTGCTAGCAGCTTACACAGGAACAATGAGCAGTTCTTC.

This rearrangement joins TRBV2 to TRBJ2-1; TRBD1 agrees at 8 bases. This CDR3 comprises 15 residues. The germline CDR1 and CDR2 sequences are SNHLY and FYNNEI. Trimming cost V 6 bases and J 2 bases; bases outside gene matches: 6. For the CDR3, the DNA is TGTGCCAGCAGCGTACAGGGGGTCACCTACAATGAGCAGTTCTTC. Amino acids: CASSVQGVTYNEQFF. The full variable domain, rest sourced from reference TRBV2 and TRBJ2-1, is EPEVTQTPSHQVTQMGQEVILRCVPISNHLYFYWYRQILGQKVEFLVSFYNNEISEKSEIFDDQFSVERPDGSNFTLKIRSTKLEDSAMYFCASSVQGVTYNEQFFGPGTRLTVL.

The J gene is TRBJ1-2, the V gene TRBV18; D remains unclear. Deletions cut 5 bases from V and 3 bases from J, with 16 bases between. This CDR3 comprises 15 residues. The V gene's germline CDR1 is KGHSH and CDR2 LQKENI. In DNA, the CDR3 is TGTGCCAGCTCAGCCTTACCCGACAACGACTATGGCTACACCTTC. Its translation is CASSALPDNDYGYTF. Variable domain in full (rest from reference TRBV18 and TRBJ1-2): NAGVMQNPRHLVRRRGQEARLRCSPMKGHSHVYWYRQLPEEGLKFMVYLQKENIIDESGMPKERFSAEFPKEGPSILRIQQVVRGDSAAYFCASSALPDNDYGYTFGSGTRLTVV.

This CDR3 reads CASGYQGYQETQYF. In DNA, the CDR3 is TGTGCTAGTGGATATCAGGGGTACCAAGAGACCCAGTACTTC. The V call is TRBV12-5, the J call TRBJ2-5, with D tentatively TRBD1 (6 bases). The CDR3 is made up of 14 amino acids. With 6 bases removed from V and 0 bases from J, the gap between germline ends came to 11 bases. In germline, CDR1 is LGHNT, CDR2 FRNRAP.

The gene calls are TRBV19 and TRBJ1-1, with D unclear. Trimming removed 7 bases at V and 0 bases at J, with 12 bases between. From germline, CDR1 is LNHDA and CDR2 SQIVND (reference sequence). The CDR3 runs to 14 residues. The CDR3 here is CASMGRPMNTEAFF. CDR3 DNA: TGTGCCAGTATGGGCAGGCCAATGAACACTGAAGCTTTCTTT.

This clone was found once. The rearrangement uses TRBV6-5 and TRBJ1-2; 11 bases fit TRBD1. The CDR3 runs 14 residues. Trimming removed 5 bases from V and 8 bases from J; junction bases left unmatched: 7. CDR1 and CDR2 from the germline V gene are MNHEY and SVGAGI. The CDR3 protein is CASSIRDRGYGYTF. The CDR3 DNA follows: TGTGCCAGCAGTATCCGGGACAGGGGGTACGGCTACACCTTC.

The chain is built from TRBV5-6 and TRBJ1-2, with D perhaps matching TRBD1 (6 bases). This CDR3 has 13 amino acids. V was trimmed by 2 bases and J by 3 bases, leaving 8 bases between them. Germline CDR1 SGHDT, CDR2 YYEEEE. As DNA, the CDR3 is TGTGCCAGCAGCTTAGGGGGGGACTATGGCTACACCTTC. Protein product: CASSLGGDYGYTF.

This chain joins TRBV2 and TRBJ2-1, with 7 bases aligning to TRBD1. The CDR3 consists of 12 residues. The V gene end was trimmed by 5 bases and the J gene end by 7 bases; junction bases not matched to a gene: 2. Germline V gene sequence: CDR1 SNHLY, CDR2 FYNNEI. CDR3 residues: CASSLQGNEQFF. The CDR3 bases are TGTGCCAGCAGTCTACAGGGGAATGAGCAGTTCTTC.

The chain carries TRBV7-2 and TRBJ1-1, with D tentatively TRBD1 (6 bases). CDR3 size: 14 residues. The germline V and J ends were trimmed by 6 bases and 1 base, with 12 bases remaining between them. Germline V gene data show CDR1 as SGHTA and CDR2 as FQGNSA. The CDR3 region has the DNA TGTGCCAGCAGACGGGACAACCAGAACACTGAAGCTTTCTTT. Protein: CASRRDNQNTEAFF.

The J gene is TRBJ2-1, the V gene TRBV19, with 7 nucleotides matching TRBD1. V shed 5 bases, J shed 1 base, and the junction held 5 bases outside the gene matches. This CDR3 spans 15 amino acids. The germline V gene encodes CDR1 LNHDA and CDR2 SQIVND (reference sequence). The CDR3 here is CASSPPGGSYNEQFF. In nucleotides, the CDR3 is TGTGCCAGTAGTCCTCCAGGGGGTTCCTACAATGAGCAGTTCTTC.

Points on this clone: Germline and junction disagree at one end, which may indicate a read error. The chain couples TRBV7-9 to TRBJ1-5; TRBD1 is a possible D gene (6 bases). This CDR3 has 16 residues. The germline gives CDR1 SEHNR, CDR2 FQNEAQ (reference sequence). The CDR3: CSSSLGGVGAGQPQHF. CDR3 DNA: TGTTCCAGCAGCTTAGGAGGAGTGGGGGCAGGACAGCCCCAGCATTTT.

The gene calls are TRBV18 and TRBJ2-7; 8 positions match TRBD2. After removal of 3 bases from V and 5 bases from J, the junction contained 9 bases not matched to a gene. The CDR3 runs 15 residues. Per germline, CDR1 KGHSH and CDR2 LQKENI. CDR3 sequence: CASSPSGGYGNEQYF. CDR3 bases: TGTGCCAGCTCACCGTCGGGAGGGTACGGTAACGAGCAGTACTTC.

The chain is built from TRBV6-5 and TRBJ1-1; no reliable D call. Trimming pared 1 base from V and 4 bases from J, leaving 16 bases between. Germline CDR1 is MNHEY and CDR2 is SVGAGI. The CDR3 has 16 amino acids. Here the CDR3 DNA reads TGTGCCAGCAGTTACTTTGGCAGACCCTGGAGCACTGAAGCTTTCTTT. Its protein product is CASSYFGRPWSTEAFF.

This clone was observed once. The rearrangement uses TRBV7-2 and TRBJ2-2; 9 bases match TRBD2. Germline assignment: CDR1 SGHTA and CDR2 FQGNSA. Losses at the gene ends were 3 bases for V and 5 bases for J; bases not matched to a gene: 1. The CDR3 consists of 14 residues. The CDR3 DNA reads as TGTGCCAGCAGCTTTAGCGGGGGAACCGGGGAGCTGTTTTTT. Residues: CASSFSGGTGELFF.

The CDR3 here is CASSMEGALYGYTF. CDR3 sequence (DNA): TGTGCCAGTAGTATGGAGGGGGCTCTCTATGGCTACACCTTC. The chain combines TRBV19 with TRBJ1-2; 7 bases agree with TRBD1. CDR3 size: 14 residues. The germline CDR1 and CDR2 sequences are LNHDA and SQIVND (reference sequence). The junction had 5 bases not matched to a gene; V was cut back by 3 bases and J by 4 bases. Variable domain in full (rest from reference TRBV19 and TRBJ1-2): DGGITQSPKYLFRKEGQNVTLSCEQNLNHDAMYWYRQDPGQGLRLIYYSQIVNDFQKGDIAEGYSVSREKKESFPLTVTSAQKNPTAFYLCASSMEGALYGYTFGSGTRLTVV.

This chain connects TRBV4-3 to TRBJ2-7; D unclear. CDR1 is LGHNA and CDR2 is YSLEER in the germline V gene. CDR3 size: 13 residues. V dropped 0 bases and J dropped 3 bases, with 6 bases sitting between them. In DNA form, the CDR3 reads TGCGCCAGCAGCCAAGACAGGTACTACGAGCAGTACTTC. It translates to CASSQDRYYEQYF.

J is TRBJ2-7 and V is TRBV5-1, with TRBD1 as a possible D gene (5 bases). Trimming took 0 bases from V and 2 from J, leaving 9 bases between them. CDR3 length: 14 residues. Germline assignment: CDR1 SGHRS and CDR2 YFSETQ. CDR3 nucleotides: TGCGCCAGCAGCTTGGCCGAACAGGCCTACGAGCAGTACTTC. It yields the protein CASSLAEQAYEQYF.

For this clone: The same CDR3 can be traced to other DNA sequences in this sample. The chain employs TRBV18 and TRBJ2-5, with 15 bases lining up with TRBD2. Germline values: CDR1 KGHSH, CDR2 LQKENI. Unmatched junction bases numbered 0, after V lost 0 bases and J lost 4 bases. This CDR3 comprises 16 residues. CDR3 DNA sequence: TGTGCCAGCTCACCACCGGGACTAGCGGGGGGAGAGACCCAGTACTTC. Its protein product is CASSPPGLAGGETQYF.

In its sample, this clone was seen a few times. The rearrangement links TRBV4-1 to TRBJ1-1; 7 nucleotides align to TRBD1. The V segment lost 5 bases and the J segment 0 bases; nucleotides outside the gene matches: 3. This CDR3 is 14 amino acids long. Germline V lookup: CDR1 MGHRA, CDR2 YSYEKL. CDR3 bases: TGCGCCAGCAGCTTGGGGACAGTGAACACTGAAGCTTTCTTT. Amino acid sequence: CASSLGTVNTEAFF.

In the case of this clone: Relative to the germline gene, one junction end is altered; a read error may explain this. The rearrangement uses TRBV7-9 and TRBJ1-1, with a tentative D call TRBD1 (5 bases). Germline V gives CDR1 SEHNR, CDR2 FQNEAQ (reference sequence). The CDR3 runs to 18 residues. The CDR3 sequence: CSSSPLPGRDSFNTEAFF. Written as DNA, the CDR3 is TGTTCCAGCAGCCCCCTCCCCGGCAGAGACAGTTTCAACACTGAAGCTTTCTTT.

V and J are TRBV5-5 and TRBJ2-6, with D perhaps TRBD2 (6 bases). This CDR3 is built from 19 residues. Trimming stripped 0 bases from V and 0 bases from J, with 16 bases between. Per the germline V gene, CDR1 is SGHKS and CDR2 is YYEKEE (reference sequence). Here the CDR3 reads CASSLDPAGLRSGANVLTF. The CDR3, as DNA: TGTGCCAGCAGCTTGGATCCGGCGGGGCTGCGCTCTGGGGCCAACGTCCTGACTTTC.

J is TRBJ2-2 and V is TRBV7-9, with TRBD2 as a possible D gene (6 bases). The CDR3 is made up of 15 amino acids. The germline V and J ends were trimmed by 7 bases and 3 bases, with 15 bases remaining between them. The germline V gene has CDR1 SEHNR and CDR2 FQNEAQ (reference sequence). The CDR3 region has the DNA TGTGCCAGCAAGGCTCCCGGAGGGGACACCGGGGAGCTGTTTTTT. This gives the protein CASKAPGGDTGELFF.

This sequence joins TRBV7-2 and TRBJ2-7, with D uncertain. Germline loops: CDR1 SGHTA, CDR2 FQGNSA. Trimming took 1 base from V and 1 from J, leaving 11 bases between them. The CDR3 has 15 amino acids. This CDR3 reads CASSLGAFASYEQYF. CDR3 coding DNA: TGTGCCAGCAGCTTAGGGGCATTTGCGTCCTACGAGCAGTACTTC.